A few counts support the clone carrying this TCR beta chain. cDNA prepared by RNA extraction and subsequent reverse transcription served as the template for sequencing. Profiled with immunoSEQ multiplex PCR; TCRdb holds only in-frame clones, not every one. The table includes more than 95,000 clones, about 60% detected once. The germline CDR1 and CDR2 sequences are SGHVS and FQNEAQ. The germline V and J ends were trimmed by 3 bases and 2 bases, with 7 bases remaining between them. The CDR3 is made up of 13 amino acids. The sample is drawn from a study of CD8+ T cells in alopecia areata. The sequenced sample was CD4+ T cells sorted from blood. This clonotype originated in a human donor in good health. This sequence joins TRBV7-8 and TRBJ1-1, with D unclear. The CDR3 loop reads CASSFFPNTEAFF. CDR3 DNA sequence: TGTGCCAGCAGCTTCTTTCCTAACACTGAAGCTTTCTTT.